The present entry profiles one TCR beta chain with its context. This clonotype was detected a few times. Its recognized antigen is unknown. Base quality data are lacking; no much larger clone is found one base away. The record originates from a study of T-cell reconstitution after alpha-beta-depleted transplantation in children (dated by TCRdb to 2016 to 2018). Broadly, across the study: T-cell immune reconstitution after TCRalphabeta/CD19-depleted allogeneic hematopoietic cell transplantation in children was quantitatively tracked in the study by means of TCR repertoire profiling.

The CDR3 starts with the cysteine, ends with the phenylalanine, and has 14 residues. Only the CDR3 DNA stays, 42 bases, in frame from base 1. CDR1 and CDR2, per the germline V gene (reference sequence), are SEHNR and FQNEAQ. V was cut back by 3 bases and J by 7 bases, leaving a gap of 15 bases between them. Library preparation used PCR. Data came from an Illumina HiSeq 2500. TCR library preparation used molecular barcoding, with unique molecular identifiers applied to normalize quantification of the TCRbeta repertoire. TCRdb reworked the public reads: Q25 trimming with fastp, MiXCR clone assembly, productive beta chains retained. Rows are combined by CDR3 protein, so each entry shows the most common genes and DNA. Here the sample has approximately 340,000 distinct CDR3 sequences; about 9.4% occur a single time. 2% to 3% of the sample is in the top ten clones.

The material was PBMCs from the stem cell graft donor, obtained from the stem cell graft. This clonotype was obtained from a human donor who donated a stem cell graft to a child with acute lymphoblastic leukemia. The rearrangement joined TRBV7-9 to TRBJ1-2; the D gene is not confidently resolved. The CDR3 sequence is CASSFATPPVGYTF. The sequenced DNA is TGTGCCAGCAGCTTCGCGACCCCCCCAGTTGGCTACACCTTC. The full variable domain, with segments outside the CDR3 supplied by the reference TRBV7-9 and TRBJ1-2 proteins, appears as DTGVSQNPRHKITKRGQNVTFRCDPISEHNRLYWYRQTLGQGPEFLTYFQNEAQLEKSRLLSDRFSAERPKGSFSTLEIQRTEQGDSAMYLCASSFATPPVGYTFGSGTRLTVV.